This T cell receptor (beta chain) was identified in a study of shared clonotypes between healthy human individuals (dated by TCRdb to between 2020 and 2021). Describing the broader study: The cohort comprised two women and three men aged 18 to 49 years. For each donor, CD4 naive and CD4 memory were each run on three plates, CD8 naive on two plates, and CD8 memory on one plate. To estimate repertoire size and how much clonotype sharing occurs between individuals, the study deeply sequenced the blood TCR repertoires of several healthy adults. To increase sequencing depth and limit assay-specific biases, TCR repertoire library preparation and sequencing were carried out by different laboratories using diverse techniques. Per donor, leukapheresis produced somewhere between about 0.9 and 9.5 billion PBMCs.

CD8 naive samples were obtained by positive selection for CCR7 among CD45RO-negative cells, yielding a CD45RA+CCR7+ population from which TemRA cells were excluded. Donors were healthy HIV-negative adults with no recently reported acute infections or vaccinations. All donors were Caucasian adults living in Nashville, Tennessee, USA. Blood was obtained by leukapheresis, after which PBMCs were separated by Ficoll-Histopaque density gradient centrifugation and cryopreserved in liquid nitrogen vapor phase. Analytical flow cytometry was used to check the purity and quantity of every magnetically sorted T cell population. Genomic DNA was isolated from every sorted fraction and measured by UV absorbance on a Nanodrop 2000c. CDR1 SEHNR and CDR2 FQNEAQ are derived from the germline V gene (reference sequence). Relative to germline, V is missing 3 bases and J is missing 6 bases, with 8 bases of the junction outside any gene match. The CDR3 goes from the cysteine to the phenylalanine over 17 residues. Only CDR3 DNA remains: 51 bases, in frame from the first base.

Comment on this clone: Its target antigen remains unknown. Base quality data are lacking; no much larger clone is found one base away.

The paper as a whole reports these results and caveats: Because the study included a small number of donors, the genetic and exposure-history diversity represented was limited. Clonotypes shared by all four sorted-subset donors showed higher generation probabilities than non-shared clonotypes. Across a few donors, approximately 5% of naive CD4, roughly 3.5% of naive CD8, about 2% of memory CD4, and 0.4% to 0.45% of memory CD8 clonotypes were shared. Naive subsets generally had larger estimated clonotype richness than memory subsets. Sampling was limited to blood, and TCR repertoires in tissue likely differ from TCR repertoires in blood. Pairwise subsampling indicated that sequencing depth was expected to affect the degree of clonotype sharing among donors. Rarefaction of sorted-subset datasets indicated incomplete sequencing despite the large sequencing depth.

TCR CDR3 regions were amplified from genomic DNA by multiplex PCR using the deep immunoSEQ assay. Extracted genomic DNA from each cell subset was spread evenly across all wells of several immunoSEQ 96-well plates, with each plate serving as a replicate. Each replicate PCR for sorted subsets received around 200 ng genomic DNA, equal to some 32,000 T cell genomes. Purified libraries were measured with a Qubit 3.0 fluorometer, size-checked on a Bioanalyzer 2100, and measured again with the KAPA Library Quantification kit. Each immunoSEQ 96-well plate was sequenced on its own single-read 150-cycle Illumina NextSeq 550 flow cell. Per the original workflow: Because only junctional sequences without quality scores were contained in the immunoSEQ output, filtering matching that applied to full-length reads could not be performed. To assign V/J genes and CDR3, sequences were annotated against IMGT germline references using PyIR, a Python wrapper for IgBLAST v1.9. Reads were removed for weak V/J assignments (E-value above 1e-6), missing CDR3, stop codons, out-of-frame junctions, or ambiguous translated residues. A V3J clonotype was defined by an identical inferred V gene, J gene, and CDR3 amino acid sequence. Percentage overlap between repertoires was computed as shared unique clonotypes divided by the size of the smaller repertoire. Repertoire richness was assessed with RTK rarefaction, the Chao1 estimator, and Recon v2.1 estimates of unobserved clonotypes. OLGA was used to compute generation probabilities for all TCRbeta clonotypes that the gDNA method yielded from a handful of donors. Here the immuneACCESS table is served through TCRdb, limited to in-frame sequences with V and J called. Missing clones are a known gap in these copies; in checked studies unresolved V genes cover under half, and the rest lacks a known reason. V, J and clone size reflect that table, while D and trimming were determined from the DNA. The sample has hundreds of thousands of clones on record, about 91% of them singletons. About 24% of the sample belongs to the ten largest clones.

This chain is built from TRBV7-9 and TRBJ1-4; TRBD1 fits 12 bases in the junction. The sequenced sample consisted of naive CD8+ T cells sorted from blood. This specimen's cell subset or site label, per the study, means: CD45RA+CCR7+. This TCR was recovered from a man aged 30 to 45 in good health. CDR3 loop: CASSFVGQGAFYEKLFF. The nucleotide sequence reads as follows: TGTGCCAGCAGCTTTGTGGGACAGGGGGCATTTTATGAAAAACTGTTTTTT.